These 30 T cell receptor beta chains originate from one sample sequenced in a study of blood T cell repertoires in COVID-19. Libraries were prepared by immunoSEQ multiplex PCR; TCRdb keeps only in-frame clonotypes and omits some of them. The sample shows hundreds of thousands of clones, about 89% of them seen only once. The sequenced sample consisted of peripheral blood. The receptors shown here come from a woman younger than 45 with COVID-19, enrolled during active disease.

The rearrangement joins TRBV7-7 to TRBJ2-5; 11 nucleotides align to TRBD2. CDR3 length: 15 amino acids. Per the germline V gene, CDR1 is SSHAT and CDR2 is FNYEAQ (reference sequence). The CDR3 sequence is CASGRVAGGGETQYF. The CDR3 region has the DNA TGTGCTAGCGGCCGTGTAGCGGGAGGGGGAGAGACCCAGTACTTC. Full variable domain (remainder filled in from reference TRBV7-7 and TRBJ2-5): GAGVSQSPRYKVTKRGQDVTLRCDPISSHATLYWYQQALGQGPEFLTYFNYEAQPDKSGLPSDRFSAERPEGSISTLTIQRTEQRDSAMYRCASGRVAGGGETQYFGPGTRLLVL.

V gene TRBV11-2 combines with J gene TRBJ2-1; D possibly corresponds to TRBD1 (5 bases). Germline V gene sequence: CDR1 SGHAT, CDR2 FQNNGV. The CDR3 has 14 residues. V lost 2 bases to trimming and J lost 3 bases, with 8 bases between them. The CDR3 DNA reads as TGTGCCAGCAGCTTAAGCAGGGTCTACAATGAGCAGTTCTTC. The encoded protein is CASSLSRVYNEQFF.

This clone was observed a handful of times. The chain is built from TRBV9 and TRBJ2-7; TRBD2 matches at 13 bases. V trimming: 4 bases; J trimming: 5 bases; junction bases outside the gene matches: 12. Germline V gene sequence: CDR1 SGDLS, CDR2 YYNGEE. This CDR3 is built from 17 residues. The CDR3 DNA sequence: TGTGCCAGCAGCCTCACTCCCACTAGCGGGGGGGCGAACGAGCAGTACTTC. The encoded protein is CASSLTPTSGGANEQYF. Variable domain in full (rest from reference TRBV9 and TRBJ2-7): DSGVTQTPKHLITATGQRVTLRCSPRSGDLSVYWYQQSLDQGLQFLIQYYNGEERAKGNILERFSAQQFPDLHSELNLSSLELGDSALYFCASSLTPTSGGANEQYFGPGTRLTVT.

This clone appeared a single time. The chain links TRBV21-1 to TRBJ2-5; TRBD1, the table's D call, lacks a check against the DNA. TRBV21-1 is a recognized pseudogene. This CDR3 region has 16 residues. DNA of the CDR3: TGTGCCAGCAGCACCAACAGGGTTGAAGGGCAAGAGACCCAGTACTTC. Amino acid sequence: CASSTNRVEGQETQYF.

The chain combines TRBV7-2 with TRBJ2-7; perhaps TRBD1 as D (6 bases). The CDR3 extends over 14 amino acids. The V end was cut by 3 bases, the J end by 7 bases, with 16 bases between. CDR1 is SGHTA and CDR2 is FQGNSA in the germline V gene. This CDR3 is CASSFRAGEQEQYF. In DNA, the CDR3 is TGTGCCAGCAGCTTCCGGGCAGGGGAGCAGGAGCAGTACTTC.

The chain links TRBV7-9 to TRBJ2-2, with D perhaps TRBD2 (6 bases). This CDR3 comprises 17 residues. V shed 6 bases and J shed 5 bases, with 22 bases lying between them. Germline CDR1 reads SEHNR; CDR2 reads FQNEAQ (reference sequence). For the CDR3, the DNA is TGTGCCAGCAGGCCAACATTAACTAGTGGGGGGACCGGGGAGCTGTTTTTT. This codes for CASRPTLTSGGTGELFF.

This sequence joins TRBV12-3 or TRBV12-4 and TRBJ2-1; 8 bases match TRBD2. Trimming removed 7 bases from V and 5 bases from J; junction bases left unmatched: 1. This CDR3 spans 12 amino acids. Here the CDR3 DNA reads TGTGCCAGCATGGGACTAGACAATGAGCAGTTCTTC. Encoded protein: CASMGLDNEQFF.

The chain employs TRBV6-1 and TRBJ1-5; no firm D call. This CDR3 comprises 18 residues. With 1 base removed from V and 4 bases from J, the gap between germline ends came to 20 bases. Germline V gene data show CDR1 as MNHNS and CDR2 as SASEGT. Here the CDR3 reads CASSEVLGGRFRNQPQHF. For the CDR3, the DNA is TGTGCCAGCAGTGAAGTTTTGGGTGGCAGGTTCAGGAATCAGCCCCAGCATTTT.

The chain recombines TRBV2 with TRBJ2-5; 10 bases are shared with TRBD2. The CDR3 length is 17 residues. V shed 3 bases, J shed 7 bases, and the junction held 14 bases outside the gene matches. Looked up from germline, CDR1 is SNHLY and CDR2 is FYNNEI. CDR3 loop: CASSDRASGGYAGTQYF. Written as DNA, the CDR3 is TGTGCCAGCAGTGATCGGGCTAGCGGGGGCTACGCAGGGACCCAGTACTTC. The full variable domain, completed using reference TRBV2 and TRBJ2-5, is EPEVTQTPSHQVTQMGQEVILRCVPISNHLYFYWYRQILGQKVEFLVSFYNNEISEKSEIFDDQFSVERPDGSNFTLKIRSTKLEDSAMYFCASSDRASGGYAGTQYFGPGTRLLVL.

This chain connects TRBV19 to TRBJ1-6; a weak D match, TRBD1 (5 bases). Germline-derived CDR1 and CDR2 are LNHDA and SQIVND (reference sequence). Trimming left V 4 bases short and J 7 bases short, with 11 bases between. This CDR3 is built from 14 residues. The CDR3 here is CASSTGTRNSPLHF. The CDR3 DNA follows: TGTGCCAGTAGTACAGGGACTCGAAATTCACCCCTCCACTTT.

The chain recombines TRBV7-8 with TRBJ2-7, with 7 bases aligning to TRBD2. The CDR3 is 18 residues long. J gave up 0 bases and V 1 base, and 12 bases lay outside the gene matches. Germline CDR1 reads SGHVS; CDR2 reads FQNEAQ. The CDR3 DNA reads TGTGCCAGCAGCTTAGGAGGTAGGACTAGATATTCCTCCTACGAGCAGTACGTC. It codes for CASSLGGRTRYSSYEQYV.

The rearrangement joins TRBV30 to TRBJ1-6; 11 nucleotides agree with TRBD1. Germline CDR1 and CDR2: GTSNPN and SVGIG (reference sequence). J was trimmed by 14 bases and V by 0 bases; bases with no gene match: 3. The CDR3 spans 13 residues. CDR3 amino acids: CAWSVQGQGALHF. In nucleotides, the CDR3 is TGTGCCTGGAGTGTCCAGGGACAGGGGGCCCTCCACTTT.

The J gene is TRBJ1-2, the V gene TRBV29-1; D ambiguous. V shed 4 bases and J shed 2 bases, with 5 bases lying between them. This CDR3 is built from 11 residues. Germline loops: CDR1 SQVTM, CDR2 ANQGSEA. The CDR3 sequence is CSVVVNYGYTF. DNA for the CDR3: TGCAGCGTTGTTGTAAACTATGGCTACACCTTC.

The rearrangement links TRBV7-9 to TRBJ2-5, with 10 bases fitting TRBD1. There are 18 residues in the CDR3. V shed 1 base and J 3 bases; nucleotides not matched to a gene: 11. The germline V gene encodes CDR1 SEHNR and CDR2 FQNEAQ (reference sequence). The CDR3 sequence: CASSLEFGQGVGKETQYF. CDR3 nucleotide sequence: TGTGCCAGCAGCTTAGAGTTCGGACAGGGGGTGGGAAAAGAGACCCAGTACTTC.

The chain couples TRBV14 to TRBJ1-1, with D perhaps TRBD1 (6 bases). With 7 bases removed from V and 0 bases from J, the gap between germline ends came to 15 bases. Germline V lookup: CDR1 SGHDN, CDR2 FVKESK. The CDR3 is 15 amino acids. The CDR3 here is CASTLYRVLNTEAFF. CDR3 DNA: TGTGCCAGCACCTTATACAGGGTGTTGAACACTGAAGCTTTCTTT.

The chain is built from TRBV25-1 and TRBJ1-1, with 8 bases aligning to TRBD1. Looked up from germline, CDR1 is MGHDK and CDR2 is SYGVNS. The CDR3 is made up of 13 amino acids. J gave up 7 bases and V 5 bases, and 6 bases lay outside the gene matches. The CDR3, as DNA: TGTGCCAGCAGTATACCCGGGACAGGTGAAGCTTTCTTT. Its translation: CASSIPGTGEAFF.

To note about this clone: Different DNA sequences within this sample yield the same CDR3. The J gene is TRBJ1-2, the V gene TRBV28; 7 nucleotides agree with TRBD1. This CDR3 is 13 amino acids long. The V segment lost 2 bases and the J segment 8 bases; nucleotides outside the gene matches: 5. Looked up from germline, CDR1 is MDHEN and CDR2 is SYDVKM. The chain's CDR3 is CASSLGQGGGYTF. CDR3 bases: TGTGCCAGCAGTTTAGGGCAGGGGGGCGGCTACACCTTC.

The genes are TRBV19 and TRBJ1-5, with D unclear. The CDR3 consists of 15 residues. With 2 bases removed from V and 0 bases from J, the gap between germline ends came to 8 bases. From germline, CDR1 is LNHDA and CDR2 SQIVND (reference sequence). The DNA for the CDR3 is TGTGCCAGTAGTATAACAGACCATAGCAATCAGCCCCAGCATTTT. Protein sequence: CASSITDHSNQPQHF.

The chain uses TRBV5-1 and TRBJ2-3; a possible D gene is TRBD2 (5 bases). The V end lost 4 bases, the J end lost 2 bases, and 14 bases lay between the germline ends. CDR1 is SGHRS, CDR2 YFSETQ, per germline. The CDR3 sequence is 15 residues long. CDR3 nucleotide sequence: TGCGCCAGCAGCGCGCGAGCGGATATCACAGATACGCAGTATTTT. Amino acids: CASSARADITDTQYF.

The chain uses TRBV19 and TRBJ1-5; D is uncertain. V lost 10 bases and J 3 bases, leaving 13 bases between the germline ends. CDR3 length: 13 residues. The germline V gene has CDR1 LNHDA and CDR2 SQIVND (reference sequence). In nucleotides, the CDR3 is TGTGCCACCTCCTCCTCCCCCAATCAGCCCCAGCATTTT. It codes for CATSSSPNQPQHF.

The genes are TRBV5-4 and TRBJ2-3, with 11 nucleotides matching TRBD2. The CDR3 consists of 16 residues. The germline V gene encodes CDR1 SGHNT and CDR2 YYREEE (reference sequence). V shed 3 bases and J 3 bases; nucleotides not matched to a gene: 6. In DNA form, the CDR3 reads TGTGCCAGCAGCTCAATACTAGCGGGGGATACAGATACGCAGTATTTT. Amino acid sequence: CASSSILAGDTDTQYF.

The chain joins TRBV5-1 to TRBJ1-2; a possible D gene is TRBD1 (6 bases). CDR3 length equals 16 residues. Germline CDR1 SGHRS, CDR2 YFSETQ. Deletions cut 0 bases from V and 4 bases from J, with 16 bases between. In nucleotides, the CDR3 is TGCGCCAGCAGCTTGGAGCCAGGGGCCATCTCCTATGGCTACACCTTC. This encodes CASSLEPGAISYGYTF.

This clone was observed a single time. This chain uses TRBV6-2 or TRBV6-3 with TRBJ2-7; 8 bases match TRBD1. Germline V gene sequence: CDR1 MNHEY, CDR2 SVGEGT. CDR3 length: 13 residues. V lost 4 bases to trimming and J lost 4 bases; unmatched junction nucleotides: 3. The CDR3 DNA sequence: TGTGCCAGCAGTTCGGACAGGGAGTACGAGCAGTACTTC. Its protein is CASSSDREYEQYF.

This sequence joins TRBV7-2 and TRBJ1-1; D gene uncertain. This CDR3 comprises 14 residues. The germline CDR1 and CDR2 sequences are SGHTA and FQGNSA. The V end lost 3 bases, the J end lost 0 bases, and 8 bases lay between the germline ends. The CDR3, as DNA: TGTGCCAGCAGCTTTAGCGGTTTGAACACTGAAGCTTTCTTT. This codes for CASSFSGLNTEAFF.

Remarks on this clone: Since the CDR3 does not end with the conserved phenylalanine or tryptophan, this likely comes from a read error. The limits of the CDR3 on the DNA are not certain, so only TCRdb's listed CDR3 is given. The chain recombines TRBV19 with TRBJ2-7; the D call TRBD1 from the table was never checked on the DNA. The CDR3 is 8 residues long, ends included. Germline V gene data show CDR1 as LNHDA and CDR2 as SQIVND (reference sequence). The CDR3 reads CASTHTLR.

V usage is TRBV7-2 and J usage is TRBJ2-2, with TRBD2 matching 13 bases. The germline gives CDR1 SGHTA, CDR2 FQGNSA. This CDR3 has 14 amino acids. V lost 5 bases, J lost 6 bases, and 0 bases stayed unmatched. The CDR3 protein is CASSTSGGAGELFF. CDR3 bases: TGTGCCAGCAGCACTAGCGGGGGGGCCGGGGAGCTGTTTTTT.

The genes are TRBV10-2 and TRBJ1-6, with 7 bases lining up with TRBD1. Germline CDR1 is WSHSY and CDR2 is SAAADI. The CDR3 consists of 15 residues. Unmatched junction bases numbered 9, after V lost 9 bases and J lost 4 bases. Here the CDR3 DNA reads TGCGCCAGTAAGGGACAGCCTAATTATAATTCACCCCTCCACTTT. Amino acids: CASKGQPNYNSPLHF.

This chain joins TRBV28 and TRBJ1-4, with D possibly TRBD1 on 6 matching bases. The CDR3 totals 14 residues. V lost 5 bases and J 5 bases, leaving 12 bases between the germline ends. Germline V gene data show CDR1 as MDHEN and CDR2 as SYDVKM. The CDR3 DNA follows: TGTGCCAGCAGTCTAATCGGACAGAATGAAAAACTGTTTTTT. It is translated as CASSLIGQNEKLFF.

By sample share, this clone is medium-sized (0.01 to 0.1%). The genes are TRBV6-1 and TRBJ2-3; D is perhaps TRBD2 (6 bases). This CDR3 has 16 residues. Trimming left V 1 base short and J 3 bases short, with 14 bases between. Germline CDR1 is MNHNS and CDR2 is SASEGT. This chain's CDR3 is CASSEVGRLVTDTQYF. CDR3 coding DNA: TGTGCCAGCAGTGAAGTGGGTAGACTAGTAACAGATACGCAGTATTTT.

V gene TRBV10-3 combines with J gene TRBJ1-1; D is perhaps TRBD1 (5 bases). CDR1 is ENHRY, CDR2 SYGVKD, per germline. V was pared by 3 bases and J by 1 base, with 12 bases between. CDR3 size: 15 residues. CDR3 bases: TGTGCCATCAGTGAAGCTCGGGGGGAGAACACTGAAGCTTTCTTT. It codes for CAISEARGENTEAFF.